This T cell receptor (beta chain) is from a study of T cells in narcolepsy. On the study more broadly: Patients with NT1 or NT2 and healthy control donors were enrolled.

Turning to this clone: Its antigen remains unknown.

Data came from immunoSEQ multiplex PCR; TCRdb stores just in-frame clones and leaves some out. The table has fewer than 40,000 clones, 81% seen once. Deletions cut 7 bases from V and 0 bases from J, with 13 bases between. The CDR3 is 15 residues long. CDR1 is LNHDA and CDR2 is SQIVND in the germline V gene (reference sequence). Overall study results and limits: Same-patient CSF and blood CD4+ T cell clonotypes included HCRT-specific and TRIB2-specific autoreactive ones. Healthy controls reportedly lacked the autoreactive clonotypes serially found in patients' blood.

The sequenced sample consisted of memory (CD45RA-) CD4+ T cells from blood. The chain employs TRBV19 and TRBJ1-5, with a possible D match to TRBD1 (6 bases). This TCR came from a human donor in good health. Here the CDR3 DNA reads TGTGCCAGTATCCACCGAGGGGGTAGCAATCAGCCCCAGCATTTT. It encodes CASIHRGGSNQPQHF.